This TCR beta chain stems from a study of shared clonotypes between healthy human individuals. Study results and caveats: Clonotypes which were not shared had lower generation probabilities than clonotypes that all four donors shared. Larger estimated richness was generally recorded for naive subsets relative to memory subsets. Around 5% was the fraction of naive CD4 clonotypes found shared across several donors.

CD45RO-negative, CCR7-selected cells formed the naive CD8 fraction, which excluded terminally differentiated effector memory CD45RA+ cells. Germline values: CDR1 MNHEY, CDR2 SMNVEV (reference sequence). The CDR3 is made up of 14 amino acids. The germline V and J ends were trimmed by 3 bases and 6 bases, with 14 bases remaining between them. The authors split each subset's genomic DNA evenly across several immunoSEQ plates. Some clones are missing from TCRdb's copy, which holds only in-frame ones; the method was immunoSEQ multiplex PCR. The sample consists of nearly 2 million clones, approximately 94% of them appearing once. Details on this clone: The antigen remains undetermined.

Sequenced input: naive CD8+ T cells sorted from blood. This chain links TRBV27 with TRBJ1-1; no clear D. The receptor comes from a man between 18 and 35 years old in good health. This chain's CDR3 is CASSFAWEGAEAFF. CDR3 DNA: TGTGCCAGCAGTTTCGCCTGGGAGGGCGCTGAAGCTTTCTTT.